These T cell receptor beta chains were read from a single sample in a study of identical twins. TCRdb called the 5' RACE reads again in MiXCR, with one record for every CDR3 protein. The table shows 550,000 to 700,000 distinct CDR3 sequences, with around 20% occurring only once. This sample was shared with a second study, whose subject was T cells expressing NK-cell markers.

The sequencing sample was made of PBMCs. Receptors were obtained from a woman aged 18-29 years in good health. Each CDR3 is given with its conserved first and last residue. The order of the fields is clone size, J gene, D gene, V gene, CDR3 protein, CDR3 DNA. A D gene is named only where the DNA matches it firmly. Expanded clones are given a class, and other clones once, few, many or no size at all.

NA | TRBJ1-2 | NA | TRBV9 | CASSVGQGFYGYTF | TGTGCCAGCAGCGTAGGGCAGGGGTTCTATGGCTACACCTTC
many | TRBJ2-3 | NA | TRBV20-1 | CSARDGTDTQYF | TGCAGTGCTAGGGACGGCACAGATACGCAGTATTTT
NA | TRBJ1-2 | TRBD1 | TRBV28 | CASRPITGTGFPRGYGYTF | TGTGCCAGCAGACCTATAACCGGGACAGGGTTCCCGAGGGGCTATGGCTACACCTTC
few | TRBJ2-1 | NA | TRBV5-1 | CASSPTLARGYNEQFF | TGCGCCAGCAGCCCGACGCTAGCTAGAGGGTACAATGAGCAGTTCTTC
NA | TRBJ1-1 | NA | TRBV6-2/TRBV6-3 | CASSYGRTGEAFF | TGTGCCAGCAGTTACGGGCGAACCGGGGAAGCTTTCTTT
NA | TRBJ2-3 | NA | TRBV5-5 | CASSLESGGGWTDTQYF | TGTGCCAGCAGCTTGGAGTCCGGGGGCGGCTGGACAGATACGCAGTATTTT
many | TRBJ2-5 | TRBD1 | TRBV29-1 | CSATGAGETQYF | TGCAGCGCTACAGGGGCTGGGGAGACCCAGTACTTC
NA | TRBJ2-7 | NA | TRBV2 | CATGLITYEQYF | TGTGCCACCGGACTCATAACCTACGAGCAGTACTTC
NA | TRBJ1-2 | NA | TRBV20-1 | CSAPKSTDYGYTF | TGCAGTGCTCCCAAGTCGACTGACTATGGCTACACCTTC
NA | TRBJ2-2 | NA | TRBV5-1 | CASSLEGREGLFF | TGCGCCAGCAGCTTGGAAGGGAGAGAGGGGCTGTTTTTT
NA | TRBJ2-7 | NA | TRBV19 | CASSRGIQGSYEQYF | TGTGCCAGTAGCCGAGGTATCCAGGGGTCCTACGAGCAGTACTTC
NA | TRBJ2-6 | TRBD1 | TRBV10-3 | CAITAGGLSGANVLTF | TGTGCCATCACGGCAGGGGGCCTTTCTGGGGCCAACGTCCTGACTTTC
NA | TRBJ2-1 | TRBD2 | TRBV4-3 | CASSQEPPLILAGDREQFF | TGCGCCAGCAGCCAAGAACCGCCCCTTATACTAGCGGGAGATCGGGAGCAGTTCTTC
many | TRBJ2-7 | TRBD1 | TRBV7-2 | CASSFRDRGTYEQYF | TGTGCCAGCAGCTTCCGGGACAGGGGGACCTACGAGCAGTACTTC
few | TRBJ1-1 | TRBD1 | TRBV27 | CASSYRQGMNTEAFF | TGTGCCAGCAGTTATCGACAGGGGATGAACACTGAAGCTTTCTTT
many | TRBJ1-2 | NA | TRBV20-1 | CSAPIQGMGDGYTF | TGCAGTGCCCCGATACAGGGTATGGGGGATGGCTACACCTTC
few | TRBJ2-1 | NA | TRBV29-1 | CSVVPRFSSYNEQFF | TGCAGCGTTGTCCCACGGTTCAGCTCCTACAATGAGCAGTTCTTC
NA | TRBJ2-2 | NA | TRBV29-1 | CSVAPTTAGELFF | TGCAGCGTTGCCCCTACAACCGCCGGGGAGCTGTTTTTT
few | TRBJ1-5 | NA | TRBV20-1 | CSARDLRGDVGNQPQHF | TGCAGTGCTAGAGATCTGAGGGGGGACGTGGGCAATCAGCCCCAGCATTTT
few | TRBJ2-1 | TRBD2 | TRBV6-1 | CASSMDPPGLARDEQFF | TGTGCCAGCAGCATGGACCCGCCGGGACTAGCGCGAGATGAGCAGTTCTTC
NA | TRBJ2-5 | NA | TRBV20-1 | CSARPGGPETQYF | TGCAGTGCTCGTCCTGGGGGGCCAGAGACCCAGTACTTC
NA | TRBJ2-7 | TRBD1 | TRBV5-1 | CASSPNSGTGSSEQYF | TGCGCCAGCAGCCCGAACAGCGGGACAGGGAGTAGCGAGCAGTACTTC
NA | TRBJ2-5 | TRBD1 | TRBV11-2 | CASSLGQGAYSRETQYF | TGTGCCAGCAGCCTCGGACAGGGGGCGTATAGCCGAGAGACCCAGTACTTC
few | TRBJ2-7 | TRBD1 | TRBV4-2 | CASSPWTGEGEQYF | TGTGCCAGCAGCCCATGGACAGGGGAAGGCGAGCAGTACTTC
NA | TRBJ1-1 | TRBD1 | TRBV20-1 | CSAVHGTGGLSTEAFF | TGCAGTGCGGTCCACGGGACAGGGGGCCTCAGCACTGAAGCTTTCTTT
NA | TRBJ2-1 | NA | TRBV11-2 | CASSPPGITTYNEQFF | TGTGCCAGCAGCCCGCCCGGGATAACGACTTACAATGAGCAGTTCTTC
many | TRBJ2-7 | TRBD2 | TRBV20-1 | CSAPTGGYEQYF | TGCAGTGCTCCCACGGGGGGTTACGAGCAGTACTTC
many | TRBJ1-5 | TRBD1 | TRBV12-3/TRBV12-4 | CASSLDRENQPQHF | TGTGCCAGCAGTTTGGACAGGGAAAATCAGCCCCAGCATTTT
few | TRBJ2-3 | TRBD2 | TRBV7-9 | CASSFKRGSDTQYF | TGTGCCAGCAGCTTTAAGCGGGGCTCAGATACGCAGTATTTT
few | TRBJ2-6 | NA | TRBV15 | CATSAWSGANVLTF | TGTGCCACCAGCGCCTGGTCAGGGGCCAACGTCCTGACTTTC
once | TRBJ2-5 | NA | TRBV2 | CASYRISTQETQYF | TGTGCCAGCTACAGGATTTCTACTCAAGAGACCCAGTACTTC